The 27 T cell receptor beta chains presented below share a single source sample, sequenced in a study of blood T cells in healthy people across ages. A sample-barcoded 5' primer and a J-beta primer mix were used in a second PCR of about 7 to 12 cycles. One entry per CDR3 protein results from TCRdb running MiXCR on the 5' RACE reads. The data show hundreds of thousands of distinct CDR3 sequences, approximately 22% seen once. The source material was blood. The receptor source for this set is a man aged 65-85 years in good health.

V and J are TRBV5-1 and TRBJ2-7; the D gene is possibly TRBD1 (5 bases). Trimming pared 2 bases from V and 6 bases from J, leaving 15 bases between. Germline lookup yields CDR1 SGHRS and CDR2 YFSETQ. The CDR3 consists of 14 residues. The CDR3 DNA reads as TGCGCCAGCAGCTTCAGTCAGCGACAGTTCGAGCAGTACTTC. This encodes CASSFSQRQFEQYF.

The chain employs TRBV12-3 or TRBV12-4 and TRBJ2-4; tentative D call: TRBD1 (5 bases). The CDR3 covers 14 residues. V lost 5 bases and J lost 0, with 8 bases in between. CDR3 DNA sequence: TGTGCCAGCAGTATGGGGCAAGCCAAAAACATTCAGTACTTC. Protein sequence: CASSMGQAKNIQYF.

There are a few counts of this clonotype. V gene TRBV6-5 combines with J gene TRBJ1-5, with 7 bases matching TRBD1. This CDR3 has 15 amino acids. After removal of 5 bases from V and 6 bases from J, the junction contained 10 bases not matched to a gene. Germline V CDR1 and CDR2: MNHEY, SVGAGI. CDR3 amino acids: CASSKLRDSRQPQHF. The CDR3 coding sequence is TGTGCCAGCAGTAAACTAAGGGACAGCCGTCAGCCCCAGCATTTT.

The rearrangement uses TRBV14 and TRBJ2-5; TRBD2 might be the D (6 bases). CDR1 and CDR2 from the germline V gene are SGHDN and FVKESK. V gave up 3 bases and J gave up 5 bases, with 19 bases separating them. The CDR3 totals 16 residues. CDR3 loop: CASSHFLLARGETQYF. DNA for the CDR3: TGTGCCAGCAGCCACTTTCTACTAGCCAGAGGCGAGACCCAGTACTTC.

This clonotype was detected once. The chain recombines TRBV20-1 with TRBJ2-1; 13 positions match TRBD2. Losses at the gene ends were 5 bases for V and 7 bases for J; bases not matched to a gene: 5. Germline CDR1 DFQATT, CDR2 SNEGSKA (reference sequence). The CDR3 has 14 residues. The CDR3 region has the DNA TGCAGTGCTCACGGGACTAGCGGGACTAATGAGCAGTTCTTC. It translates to CSAHGTSGTNEQFF.

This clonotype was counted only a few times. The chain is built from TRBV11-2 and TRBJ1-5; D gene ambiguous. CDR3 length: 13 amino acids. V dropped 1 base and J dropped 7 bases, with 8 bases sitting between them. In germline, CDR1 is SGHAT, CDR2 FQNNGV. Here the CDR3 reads CASSLGRLQPQHF. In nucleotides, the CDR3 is TGTGCCAGCAGCTTAGGCAGGCTGCAGCCCCAGCATTTT. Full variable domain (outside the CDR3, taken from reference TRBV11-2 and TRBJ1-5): EAGVAQSPRYKIIEKRQSVAFWCNPISGHATLYWYQQILGQGPKLLIQFQNNGVVDDSQLPKDRFSAERLKGVDSTLKIQPAKLEDSAVYLCASSLGRLQPQHFGDGTRLSIL.

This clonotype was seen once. The CDR3 loop reads CASKGGSGVGTDTQYF. Written as DNA, the CDR3 is TGTGCCAGCAAAGGGGGCTCGGGAGTGGGCACAGATACGCAGTATTTT. The chain carries TRBV2 and TRBJ2-3; weak D call: TRBD1 (7 bases). V was pared by 7 bases and J by 1 base, with 18 bases between. Looked up from germline, CDR1 is SNHLY and CDR2 is FYNNEI. CDR3 length: 16 residues.

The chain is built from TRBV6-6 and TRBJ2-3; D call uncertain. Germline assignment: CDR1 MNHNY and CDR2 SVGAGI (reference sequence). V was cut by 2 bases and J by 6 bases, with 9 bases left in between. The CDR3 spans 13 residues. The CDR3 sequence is CASSYAAVDTQYF. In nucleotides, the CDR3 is TGTGCCAGCAGTTACGCCGCGGTGGATACGCAGTATTTT.

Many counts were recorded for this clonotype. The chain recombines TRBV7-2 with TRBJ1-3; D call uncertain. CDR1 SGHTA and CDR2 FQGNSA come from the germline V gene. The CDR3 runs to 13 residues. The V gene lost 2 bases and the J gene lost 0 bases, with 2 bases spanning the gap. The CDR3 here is CASSLNSGNTIYF. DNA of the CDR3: TGTGCCAGCAGCTTAAACTCTGGAAACACCATATATTTT. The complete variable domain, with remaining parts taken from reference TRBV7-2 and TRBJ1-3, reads GAGVSQSPSNKVTEKGKDVELRCDPISGHTALYWYRQSLGQGLEFLIYFQGNSAPDKSGLPSDRFSAERTGGSVSTLTIQRTQQEDSAVYLCASSLNSGNTIYFGEGSWLTVV.

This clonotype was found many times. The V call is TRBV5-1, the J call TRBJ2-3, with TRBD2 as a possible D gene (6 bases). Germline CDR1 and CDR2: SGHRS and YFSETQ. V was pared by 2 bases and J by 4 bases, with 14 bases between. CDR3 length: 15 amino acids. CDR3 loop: CASSFVQTGADTQYF. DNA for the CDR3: TGCGCCAGCAGCTTCGTCCAGACGGGGGCAGATACGCAGTATTTT.

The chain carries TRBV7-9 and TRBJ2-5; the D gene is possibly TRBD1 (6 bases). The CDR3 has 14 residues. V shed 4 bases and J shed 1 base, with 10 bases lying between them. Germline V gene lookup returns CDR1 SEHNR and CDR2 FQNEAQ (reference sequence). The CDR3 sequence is CASSSTTGQETQYF. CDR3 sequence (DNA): TGTGCCAGCAGCTCGACGACAGGCCAAGAGACCCAGTACTTC.

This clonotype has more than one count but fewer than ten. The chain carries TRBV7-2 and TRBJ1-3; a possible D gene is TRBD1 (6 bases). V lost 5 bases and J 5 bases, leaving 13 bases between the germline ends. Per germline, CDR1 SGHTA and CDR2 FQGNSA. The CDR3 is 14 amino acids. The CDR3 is CASSQRGGRNTIYF. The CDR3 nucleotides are TGTGCCAGCAGCCAGAGGGGGGGGAGAAACACCATATATTTT.

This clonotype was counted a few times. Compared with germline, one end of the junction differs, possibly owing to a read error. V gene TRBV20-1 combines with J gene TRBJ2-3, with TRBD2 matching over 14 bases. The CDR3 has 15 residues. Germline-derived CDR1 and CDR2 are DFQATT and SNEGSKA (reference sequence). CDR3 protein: CSADRTSGRTDTQCF. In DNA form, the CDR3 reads TGCAGTGCAGATCGGACTAGCGGGAGGACAGATACGCAGTGTTTT.

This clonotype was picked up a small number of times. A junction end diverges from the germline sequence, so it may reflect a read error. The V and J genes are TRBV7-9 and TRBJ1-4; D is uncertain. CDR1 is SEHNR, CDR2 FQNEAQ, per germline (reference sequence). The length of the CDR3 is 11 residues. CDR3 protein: CASRSSEKLVF. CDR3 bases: TGTGCCAGCAGATCCTCTGAAAAACTGGTTTTT.

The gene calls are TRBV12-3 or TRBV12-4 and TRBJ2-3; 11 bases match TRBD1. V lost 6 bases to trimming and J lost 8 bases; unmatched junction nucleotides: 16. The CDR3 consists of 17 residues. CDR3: CASSFPWTGGAQGTQYF. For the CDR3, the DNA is TGTGCCAGCAGCTTCCCTTGGACAGGGGGCGCACAGGGTACGCAGTATTTT.

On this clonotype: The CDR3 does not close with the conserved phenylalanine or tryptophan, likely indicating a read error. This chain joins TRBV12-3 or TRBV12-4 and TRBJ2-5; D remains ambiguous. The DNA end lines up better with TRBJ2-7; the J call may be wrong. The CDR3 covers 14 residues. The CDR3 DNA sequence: TGTGCCGGCAGTTTGGACGGGTCTGGCTACGAGCAGTACCTC. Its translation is CAGSLDGSGYEQYL.

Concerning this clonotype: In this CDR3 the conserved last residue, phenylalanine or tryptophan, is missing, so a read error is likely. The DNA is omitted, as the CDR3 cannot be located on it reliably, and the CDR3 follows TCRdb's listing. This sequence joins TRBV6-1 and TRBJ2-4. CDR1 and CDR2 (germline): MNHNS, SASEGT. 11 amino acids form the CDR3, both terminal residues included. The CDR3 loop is CASSDVDGSHI.

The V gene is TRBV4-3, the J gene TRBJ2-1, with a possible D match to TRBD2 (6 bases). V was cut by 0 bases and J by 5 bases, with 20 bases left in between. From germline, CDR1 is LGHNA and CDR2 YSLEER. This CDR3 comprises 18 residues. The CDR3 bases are TGCGCCAGCAGCCAAGATGGGGGGAGCCCCTCTAAAAACAATGAGCAGTTCTTC. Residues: CASSQDGGSPSKNNEQFF.

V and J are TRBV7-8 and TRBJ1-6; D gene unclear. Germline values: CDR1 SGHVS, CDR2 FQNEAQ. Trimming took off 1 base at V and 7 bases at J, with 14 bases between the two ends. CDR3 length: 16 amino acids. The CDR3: CASSLVVGRNNSPLHF. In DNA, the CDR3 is TGTGCCAGCAGCTTAGTGGTAGGGCGTAACAATTCACCCCTCCACTTT.

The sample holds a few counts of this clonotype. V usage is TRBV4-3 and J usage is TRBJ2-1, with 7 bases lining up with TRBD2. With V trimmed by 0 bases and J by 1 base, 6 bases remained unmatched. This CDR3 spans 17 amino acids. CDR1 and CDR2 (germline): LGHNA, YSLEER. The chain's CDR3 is CASSQDVSSGSYNEQFF. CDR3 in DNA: TGCGCCAGCAGCCAAGATGTGTCTAGCGGTTCCTACAATGAGCAGTTCTTC.

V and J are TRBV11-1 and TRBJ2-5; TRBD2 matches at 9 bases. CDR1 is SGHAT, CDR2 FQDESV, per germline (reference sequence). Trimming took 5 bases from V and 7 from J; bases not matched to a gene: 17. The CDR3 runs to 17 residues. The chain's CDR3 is CASSLKPGLASVGTQYF. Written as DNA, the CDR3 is TGTGCCAGCAGCCTCAAGCCGGGACTAGCTAGTGTCGGGACCCAGTACTTC.

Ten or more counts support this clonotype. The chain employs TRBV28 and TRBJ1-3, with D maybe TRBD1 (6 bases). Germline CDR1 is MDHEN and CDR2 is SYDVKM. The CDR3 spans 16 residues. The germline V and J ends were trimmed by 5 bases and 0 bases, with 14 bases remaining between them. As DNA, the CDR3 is TGTGCCAGCAGTCCCGGACAGTTCCTCTCTGGAAACACCATATATTTT. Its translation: CASSPGQFLSGNTIYF.

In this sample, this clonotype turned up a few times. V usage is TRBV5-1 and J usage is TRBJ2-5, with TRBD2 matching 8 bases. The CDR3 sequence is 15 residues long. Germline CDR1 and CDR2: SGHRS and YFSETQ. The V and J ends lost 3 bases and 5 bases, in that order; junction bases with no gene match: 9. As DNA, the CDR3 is TGCGCCAGCAGCTCAAATGGCGGGGGGTCGGAGACCCAGTACTTC. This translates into CASSSNGGGSETQYF.

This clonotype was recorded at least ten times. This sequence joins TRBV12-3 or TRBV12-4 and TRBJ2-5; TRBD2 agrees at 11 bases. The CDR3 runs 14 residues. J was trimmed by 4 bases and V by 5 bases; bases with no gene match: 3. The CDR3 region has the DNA TGTGCCAGCAGTACTAGCGGGAGTGGAGAGACCCAGTACTTC. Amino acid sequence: CASSTSGSGETQYF.

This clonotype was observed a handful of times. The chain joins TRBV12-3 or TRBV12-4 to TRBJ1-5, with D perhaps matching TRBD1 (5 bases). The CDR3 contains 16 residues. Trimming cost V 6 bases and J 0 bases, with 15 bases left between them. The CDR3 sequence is CASSQPRGRSNQPQHF. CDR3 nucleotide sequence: TGTGCCAGCAGCCAACCCCGGGGACGTAGCAATCAGCCCCAGCATTTT.

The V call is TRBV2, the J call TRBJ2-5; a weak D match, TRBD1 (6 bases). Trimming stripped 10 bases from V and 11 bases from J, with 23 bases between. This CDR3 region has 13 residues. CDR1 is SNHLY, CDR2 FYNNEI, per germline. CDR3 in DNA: TGTGCCACCGATAAACGACAGGTTAATGAGCAGTACTTC. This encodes CATDKRQVNEQYF.

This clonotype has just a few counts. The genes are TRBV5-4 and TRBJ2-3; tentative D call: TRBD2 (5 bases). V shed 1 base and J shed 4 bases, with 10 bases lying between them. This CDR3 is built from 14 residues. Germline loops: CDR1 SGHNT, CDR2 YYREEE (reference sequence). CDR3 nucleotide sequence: TGTGCCAGCAGCTTGAGGCTAGCCGCAGATACGCAGTATTTT. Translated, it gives CASSLRLAADTQYF. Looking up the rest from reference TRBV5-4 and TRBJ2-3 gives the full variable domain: ETGVTQSPTHLIKTRGQQVTLRCSSQSGHNTVSWYQQALGQGPQFIFQYYREEENGRGNFPPRFSGLQFPNYSSELNVNALELDDSALYLCASSLRLAADTQYFGPGTRLTVL.